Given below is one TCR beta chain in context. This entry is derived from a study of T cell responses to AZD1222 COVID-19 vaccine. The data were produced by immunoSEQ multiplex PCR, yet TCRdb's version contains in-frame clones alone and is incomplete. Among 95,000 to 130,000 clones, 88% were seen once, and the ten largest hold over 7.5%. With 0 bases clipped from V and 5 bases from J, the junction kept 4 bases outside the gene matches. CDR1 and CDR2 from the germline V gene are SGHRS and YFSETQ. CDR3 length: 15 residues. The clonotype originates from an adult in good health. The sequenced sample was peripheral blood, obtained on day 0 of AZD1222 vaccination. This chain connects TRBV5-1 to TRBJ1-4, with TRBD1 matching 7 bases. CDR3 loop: CASSLEAGGNEKLFF. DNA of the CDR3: TGCGCCAGCAGCTTGGAGGCAGGGGGAAATGAAAAACTGTTTTTT.